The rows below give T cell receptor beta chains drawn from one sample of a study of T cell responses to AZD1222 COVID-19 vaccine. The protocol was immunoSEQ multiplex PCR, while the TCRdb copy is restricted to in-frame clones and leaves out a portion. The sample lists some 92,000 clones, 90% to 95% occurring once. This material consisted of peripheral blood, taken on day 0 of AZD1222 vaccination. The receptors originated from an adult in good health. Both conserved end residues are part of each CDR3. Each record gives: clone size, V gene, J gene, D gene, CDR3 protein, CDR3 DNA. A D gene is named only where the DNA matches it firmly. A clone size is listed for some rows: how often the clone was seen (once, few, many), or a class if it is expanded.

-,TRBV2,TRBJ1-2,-,CASSVAGVYGYTF,TGTGCCAGCAGTGTGGCAGGGGTATATGGCTACACCTTC
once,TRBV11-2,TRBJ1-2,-,CATGNYGYTF,TGTGCGACCGGCAACTATGGCTACACCTTC
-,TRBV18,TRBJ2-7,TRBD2,CASSPQGLAGVYEQYF,TGTGCCAGCTCCCCCCAAGGACTAGCGGGAGTATATGAGCAGTACTTC
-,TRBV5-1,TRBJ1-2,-,CASSLVGTEYGYTF,TGCGCCAGCAGCTTGGTAGGGACCGAGTATGGCTACACCTTC
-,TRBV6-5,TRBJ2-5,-,CASSYQGTQYF,TGTGCCAGCAGTTACCAGGGGACCCAGTACTTC
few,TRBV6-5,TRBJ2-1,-,CASTVRAHRSDEQFF,TGTGCCAGCACGGTCCGGGCCCACCGATCGGATGAGCAGTTCTTC
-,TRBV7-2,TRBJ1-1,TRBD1,CASSSVGQGNTEAFF,TGTGCCAGCAGCTCCGTCGGACAGGGGAACACTGAAGCTTTCTTT
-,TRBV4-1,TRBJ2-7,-,CASSPGLQTGDEQYF,TGCGCCAGCAGCCCGGGACTGCAAACCGGTGACGAGCAGTACTTC
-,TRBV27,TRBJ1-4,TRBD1,CASSEQGRSEKLFF,TGTGCCAGCAGCGAACAGGGGAGAAGCGAAAAACTGTTTTTT
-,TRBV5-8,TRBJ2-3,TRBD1,CASSSGQMTDTQYF,TGTGCCAGCAGCTCGGGACAGATGACAGATACGCAGTATTTT
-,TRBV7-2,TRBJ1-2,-,CASSSRAPQGGYTF,TGTGCCAGCAGCTCCAGGGCACCCCAGGGTGGCTACACCTTC
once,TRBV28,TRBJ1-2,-,CASSLSLLDYTF,TGTGCCAGCAGCTTAAGTTTATTGGACTACACCTTC
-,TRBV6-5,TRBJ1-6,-,CASSRQGQHSPLHF,TGTGCCAGCAGTCGGCAGGGTCAGCATTCACCCCTCCACTTT
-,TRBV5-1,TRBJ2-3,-,CASSLERADTQYF,TGCGCCAGCAGCTTGGAGCGGGCAGATACGCAGTATTTT
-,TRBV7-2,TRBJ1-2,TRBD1,CASSLRGTGDGYTF,TGTGCCAGCAGCTTGAGAGGGACAGGAGATGGCTACACCTTC
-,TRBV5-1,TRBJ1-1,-,CASSLATYTEAFF,TGCGCCAGCAGCTTGGCGACGTACACTGAAGCTTTCTTT
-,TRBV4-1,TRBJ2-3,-,CASSPRVSTDTQYF,TGCGCCAGCAGCCCTAGGGTTAGCACAGATACGCAGTATTTT
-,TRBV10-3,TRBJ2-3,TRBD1,CASRDRDTDTQYF,TGTGCCAGCCGGGACAGGGACACAGATACGCAGTATTTT
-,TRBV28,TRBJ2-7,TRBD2,CASSELAGVIYEQYF,TGTGCCAGCAGTGAACTAGCGGGAGTAATCTACGAGCAGTACTTC
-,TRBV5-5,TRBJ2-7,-,CASSRGLSYEQYF,TGTGCCAGCAGCCGGGGCCTCTCCTACGAGCAGTACTTC
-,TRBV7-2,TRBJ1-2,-,CASSYPGGGTPTF,TGTGCCAGCAGCTACCCGGGGGGCGGTACCCCCACCTTC
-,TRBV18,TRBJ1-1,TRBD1,CASSPQEKITGGANTEAFF,TGTGCCAGCTCACCACAAGAAAAGATTACAGGGGGAGCTAACACTGAAGCTTTCTTT
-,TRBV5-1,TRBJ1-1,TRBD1,CASTGTGRGSEAFF,TGCGCCAGCACAGGGACAGGGAGAGGGTCTGAAGCTTTCTTT
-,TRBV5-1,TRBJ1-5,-,CASSIDGSNQPQHF,TGCGCCAGCAGCATAGACGGGAGCAATCAGCCCCAGCATTTT
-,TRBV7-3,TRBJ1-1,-,CASKGPNTEAFF,TGTGCCAGCAAGGGGCCAAACACTGAAGCTTTCTTT
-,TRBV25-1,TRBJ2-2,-,CASSAHRDRNTGELFF,TGTGCCAGCAGTGCGCACCGGGATAGAAACACCGGGGAGCTGTTTTTT
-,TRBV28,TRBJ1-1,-,CASSSNWGHRTEAFF,TGTGCCAGCAGTTCGAATTGGGGACATCGAACTGAAGCTTTCTTT
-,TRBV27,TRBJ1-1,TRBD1,CASSLEGADTEAFF,TGTGCCAGCAGTTTGGAGGGGGCGGACACTGAAGCTTTCTTT
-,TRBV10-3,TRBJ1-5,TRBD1,CAIRGDSRQPQHF,TGTGCCATCAGGGGGGACAGCCGGCAGCCCCAGCATTTT
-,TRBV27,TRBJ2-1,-,CASRTANVNEQFF,TGTGCGAGCAGGACAGCGAATGTAAATGAGCAGTTCTTC
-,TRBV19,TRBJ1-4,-,CASSNGEKLFF,TGTGCCAGTAGTAACGGTGAAAAACTGTTTTTT
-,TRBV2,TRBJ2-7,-,CASSLSNYEQYF,TGTGCCAGCAGCCTTTCCAACTACGAGCAGTACTTC
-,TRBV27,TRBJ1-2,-,CASSLTGTDGYTF,TGTGCCAGCAGTTTGACGGGGACCGATGGCTACACCTTC
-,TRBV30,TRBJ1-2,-,CAWSVPLNYGYTF,TGTGCCTGGAGTGTACCCCTAAACTATGGCTACACCTTC
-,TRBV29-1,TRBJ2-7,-,CSVEMGSYEQYF,TGCAGCGTTGAGATGGGATCCTACGAGCAGTACTTC
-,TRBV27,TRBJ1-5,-,CASSLSEGIGQPQHF,TGTGCCAGCAGTTTATCGGAAGGGATCGGCCAGCCCCAGCATTTT
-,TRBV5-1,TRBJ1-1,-,CASRRTVDTEAFF,TGCGCCAGCAGACGTACCGTGGACACTGAAGCTTTCTTT
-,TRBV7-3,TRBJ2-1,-,CASSTQLNNEQFF,TGTGCCAGCAGCACACAGCTCAACAATGAGCAGTTCTTC
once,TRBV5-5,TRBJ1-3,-,CASSLERIDTIYF,TGTGCCAGCAGCTTGGAGAGAATCGACACCATATATTTT
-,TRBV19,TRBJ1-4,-,CASSMLQGGGEKLFF,TGTGCCAGTAGTATGCTACAGGGAGGGGGTGAAAAACTGTTTTTT